This T cell receptor (beta chain) was sequenced for a study of Graves' ophthalmopathy and Graves' hyperthyroidism. Other autoimmune diseases, uncontrolled infections, pregnancy or lactation excluded patients from enrollment. CDR3 regions of TCR beta were amplified from RNA transcripts. Second-round multiplex PCR came after first-round RT-PCR with HTBI primers. TCRdb reprocessed the multiplex PCR reads with MiXCR, giving one entry per CDR3 protein. The sample has about 500,000 distinct CDR3 sequences, over 13% seen once. J was trimmed by 5 bases and V by 5 bases; bases with no gene match: 7. Germline CDR1 and CDR2: SGHAT and FQNNGV. The CDR3 has 14 residues. This clonotype was seen at least ten times.

V is TRBV11-2 and J is TRBJ2-5, with 8 nucleotides matching TRBD2. Sequenced input: blood. The TCR comes from a woman aged 25 to 39 with Graves' ophthalmopathy. The chain's CDR3 is CASSLLAEGETQYF. For the CDR3, the DNA is TGTGCCAGCAGCCTACTAGCGGAGGGGGAGACCCAGTACTTC.